The next 30 T cell receptor beta chains were all read from a single sample in a study of shared clonotypes between healthy human individuals. Naive CD8 cells were CD45RO-negative, positively selected for CCR7, excluding terminally differentiated effector memory CD45RA+ cells. Assay used: immunoSEQ multiplex PCR; TCRdb lists only in-frame clones, some missing. The table has hundreds of thousands of clones, about 95% seen once. Material: naive CD8+ T cells sorted from blood. The source of these receptors is a woman younger than 45 in good health.

The chain recombines TRBV9 with TRBJ2-3; D unclear. This CDR3 has 13 residues. Germline V gives CDR1 SGDLS, CDR2 YYNGEE. Trimming left V 3 bases short and J 5 bases short, with 10 bases between. The CDR3 is CASSASAVDTQYF. CDR3 DNA sequence: TGTGCCAGCAGCGCCTCGGCGGTAGATACGCAGTATTTT. The complete variable domain, with remaining parts taken from reference TRBV9 and TRBJ2-3, reads DSGVTQTPKHLITATGQRVTLRCSPRSGDLSVYWYQQSLDQGLQFLIQYYNGEERAKGNILERFSAQQFPDLHSELNLSSLELGDSALYFCASSASAVDTQYFGPGTRLTVL.

The chain joins TRBV11-2 to TRBJ1-4; D is ambiguous. The CDR3 covers 14 residues. The V gene lost 6 bases and the J gene lost 7 bases, with 15 bases spanning the gap. CDR1 and CDR2 from the germline V gene are SGHAT and FQNNGV. CDR3 amino acids: CASSQTSKVEKLFF. The DNA of the CDR3 is TGTGCCAGCAGTCAGACGTCTAAGGTTGAAAAACTGTTTTTT.

The V gene is TRBV28, the J gene TRBJ1-6; 10 bases are shared with TRBD1. J gave up 9 bases and V 4 bases, and 6 bases lay outside the gene matches. The V gene's germline CDR1 is MDHEN and CDR2 SYDVKM. The length of the CDR3 is 15 residues. CDR3 protein: CASSSGTGVRSPLHF. The DNA for the CDR3 is TGTGCCAGCAGTTCAGGGACAGGGGTTCGTTCACCCCTCCACTTT.

The V gene is TRBV5-4, the J gene TRBJ2-2; no clear D gene. V was pared by 6 bases and J by 1 base, with 7 bases between. Germline CDR1 is SGHNT and CDR2 is YYREEE (reference sequence). The CDR3 covers 13 residues. For the CDR3, the DNA is TGTGCCAGCAACGACGAGAACACCGGGGAGCTGTTTTTT. It specifies CASNDENTGELFF.

This chain uses TRBV13 with TRBJ2-7; 12 bases fit TRBD2. The junction had 4 bases not matched to a gene; V was cut back by 5 bases and J by 2 bases. The germline V gene has CDR1 PRHDT and CDR2 FYEKMQ (reference sequence). The CDR3 contains 15 residues. In DNA form, the CDR3 reads TGTGCCAGCAGCGGGGGACTAGCGGGTCCCTACGAGCAGTACTTC. It translates to CASSGGLAGPYEQYF. Drawing the rest from reference TRBV13 and TRBJ2-7, the complete variable domain is AAGVIQSPRHLIKEKRETATLKCYPIPRHDTVYWYQQGPGQDPQFLISFYEKMQSDKGSIPDRFSAQQFSDYHSELNMSSLELGDSALYFCASSGGLAGPYEQYFGPGTRLTVT.

Here the CDR3 reads CASSQRKGLADEQFF. In DNA, the CDR3 is TGTGCCAGCTCCCAAAGAAAAGGGCTAGCGGATGAGCAGTTCTTC. The J gene is TRBJ2-1, the V gene TRBV9; 7 bases are shared with TRBD2. This CDR3 has 15 residues. J gave up 8 bases and V 7 bases, and 15 bases lay outside the gene matches. Germline CDR1 and CDR2: SGDLS and YYNGEE.

The rearrangement links TRBV11-2 to TRBJ2-3, with D uncertain. CDR1 and CDR2 from the germline V gene are SGHAT and FQNNGV. The length of the CDR3 is 13 residues. Trimming shortened V by 0 bases and J by 6 bases, and 7 bases separated the two germline ends. The CDR3 DNA is TGTGCCAGCAGCTTAGATTTGGGGGATACGCAGTATTTT. It translates to CASSLDLGDTQYF.

The chain recombines TRBV4-1 with TRBJ1-4; a weak D match, TRBD1 (5 bases). With 0 bases removed from V and 4 bases from J, the gap between germline ends came to 15 bases. From germline, CDR1 is MGHRA and CDR2 YSYEKL. The CDR3 spans 17 residues. CDR3 bases: TGCGCCAGCAGCCAAGATCCGCGGGACTGGGGTAATGAAAAACTGTTTTTT. It translates to CASSQDPRDWGNEKLFF.

This clone has only one observation. V is TRBV6-5 and J is TRBJ2-2; either TRBD1 or TRBD2 may supply D (5 bases each). With 0 bases removed from V and 4 bases from J, the gap between germline ends came to 12 bases. The CDR3 has 16 residues. Germline V gives CDR1 MNHEY, CDR2 SVGAGI. The CDR3: CASSYSGPSTTGELFF. CDR3 DNA sequence: TGTGCCAGCAGTTACTCGGGACCCTCCACCACCGGGGAGCTGTTTTTT.

J is TRBJ1-5 and V is TRBV28; 8 bases are a match to TRBD1. The CDR3 consists of 22 residues. V shed 6 bases, J shed 0 bases, and the junction held 25 bases outside the gene matches. From germline, CDR1 is MDHEN and CDR2 SYDVKM. The CDR3 loop reads CASRTVRVVRGPSENSNQPQHF. The CDR3 DNA reads TGTGCCAGCAGAACAGTTAGGGTGGTCAGGGGGCCTTCAGAGAATAGCAATCAGCCCCAGCATTTT.

The chain is built from TRBV10-1 and TRBJ1-3; unclear D gene. Trimming shortened V by 8 bases and J by 4 bases, and 15 bases separated the two germline ends. The CDR3 loop spans 14 amino acids. Germline values: CDR1 WNHNN, CDR2 SYGVQD (reference sequence). CDR3 region: CASLFRLSGNTIYF. CDR3 nucleotides: TGCGCCAGCCTTTTTCGGTTATCGGGAAACACCATATATTTT.

Remarks on this clone: At the DNA level, this CDR3 is encoded by other sequences in the same sample as well. V and J are TRBV11-2 and TRBJ2-7; D is unresolved. Germline CDR1 is SGHAT and CDR2 is FQNNGV. The CDR3 runs to 13 residues. V lost 1 base and J 3 bases, leaving 7 bases between the germline ends. CDR3 nucleotide sequence: TGTGCCAGCAGCTTAGGTGGTAGCTACGAGCAGTACTTC. This sequence encodes CASSLGGSYEQYF. Complete variable domain (other parts from reference TRBV11-2 and TRBJ2-7): EAGVAQSPRYKIIEKRQSVAFWCNPISGHATLYWYQQILGQGPKLLIQFQNNGVVDDSQLPKDRFSAERLKGVDSTLKIQPAKLEDSAVYLCASSLGGSYEQYFGPGTRLTVT.

Notes on this clone: This CDR3 is also generated by other DNA sequences in the sample. The rearrangement links TRBV13 to TRBJ2-5; TRBD2 agrees at 7 bases. The CDR3 spans 12 residues. Germline CDR1 PRHDT, CDR2 FYEKMQ (reference sequence). V lost 3 bases to trimming and J lost 5 bases; unmatched junction nucleotides: 0. CDR3 DNA sequence: TGTGCCAGCAGCTTCGGGGGGGAGACCCAGTACTTC. Translated, it gives CASSFGGETQYF.

The V gene is TRBV13, the J gene TRBJ2-7, with TRBD2 matching 8 bases. The CDR3 runs to 15 residues. CDR1 and CDR2 (germline): PRHDT, FYEKMQ (reference sequence). V was clipped by 3 bases and J by 7 bases; unmatched bases: 11. This chain's CDR3 is CASSFIAGKGVEQYF. In nucleotides, the CDR3 is TGTGCCAGCAGCTTTATAGCGGGGAAAGGAGTTGAGCAGTACTTC.

The chain carries TRBV11-2 and TRBJ2-7; TRBD1 or TRBD2 may be the D gene (5 bases each). Trimming took 4 bases from V and 5 from J, leaving 12 bases between them. This CDR3 is built from 13 residues. The V gene's germline CDR1 is SGHAT and CDR2 FQNNGV. The CDR3 spells CASSWDPGNEQYF. Written as DNA, the CDR3 is TGTGCCAGCAGCTGGGACCCGGGGAACGAGCAGTACTTC. The entire variable domain, with the rest obtained from reference TRBV11-2 and TRBJ2-7, is as follows: EAGVAQSPRYKIIEKRQSVAFWCNPISGHATLYWYQQILGQGPKLLIQFQNNGVVDDSQLPKDRFSAERLKGVDSTLKIQPAKLEDSAVYLCASSWDPGNEQYFGPGTRLTVT.

The gene calls are TRBV11-2 and TRBJ1-3; D may be TRBD1 (5 bases). Trimming removed 1 base from V and 0 bases from J, with 16 bases in between. CDR3 size: 18 residues. Germline assignment: CDR1 SGHAT and CDR2 FQNNGV. This chain's CDR3 is CASSLGGEGPNSGNTIYF. DNA for the CDR3: TGTGCCAGCAGCTTAGGGGGCGAGGGGCCGAACTCTGGAAACACCATATATTTT. Full variable domain (outside the CDR3, taken from reference TRBV11-2 and TRBJ1-3): EAGVAQSPRYKIIEKRQSVAFWCNPISGHATLYWYQQILGQGPKLLIQFQNNGVVDDSQLPKDRFSAERLKGVDSTLKIQPAKLEDSAVYLCASSLGGEGPNSGNTIYFGEGSWLTVV.

The chain is built from TRBV27 and TRBJ1-6, with D uncertain. Trimming took off 0 bases at V and 5 bases at J, with 8 bases between the two ends. This CDR3 region has 15 residues. CDR1 and CDR2 from the germline V gene are MNHEY and SMNVEV (reference sequence). CDR3 sequence reads: CASSLSKLHNSPLHF. CDR3 bases: TGTGCCAGCAGTTTATCTAAACTACATAATTCACCCCTCCACTTT.

This clone was picked up one time. The identical CDR3 is also encoded by other nucleotide sequences in the sample. The chain carries TRBV18 and TRBJ1-3; D gene ambiguous. V was clipped by 1 base and J by 0 bases, with 7 bases between them. The CDR3 length is 15 residues. Germline loops: CDR1 KGHSH, CDR2 LQKENI. CDR3 bases: TGTGCCAGCTCACCACAGGGCGACTCTGGAAACACCATATATTTT. Its protein product is CASSPQGDSGNTIYF.

The genes are TRBV28 and TRBJ1-5, with D perhaps TRBD1 (5 bases). CDR1 and CDR2 from the germline V gene are MDHEN and SYDVKM. The CDR3 runs 17 residues. The V and J ends lost 2 bases and 0 bases respectively, with 14 bases between them. CDR3 sequence: CASSLIGAGVSNQPQHF. The CDR3 DNA reads as TGTGCCAGCAGTTTAATCGGGGCCGGAGTTAGCAATCAGCCCCAGCATTTT.

The chain joins TRBV19 to TRBJ1-1; unclear D gene. CDR1 and CDR2 from the germline V gene are LNHDA and SQIVND (reference sequence). Deletions cut 5 bases from V and 1 base from J, with 11 bases between. CDR3 size: 14 residues. CDR3 nucleotide sequence: TGTGCCAGTAGTCCCAAACAGAGGAACACTGAAGCTTTCTTT. Its protein product is CASSPKQRNTEAFF.

The chain carries TRBV25-1 and TRBJ2-1, with D perhaps TRBD2 (6 bases). The CDR3 consists of 14 residues. The V end lost 3 bases, the J end lost 9 bases, and 15 bases lay between the germline ends. Germline CDR1 and CDR2: MGHDK and SYGVNS. In DNA form, the CDR3 reads TGTGCCAGCAGTGAGGGACTTACTTCAGGTGAGCAGTTCTTC. Amino acid sequence: CASSEGLTSGEQFF. Supplemented by reference TRBV25-1 and TRBJ2-1, the full variable domain reads EADIYQTPRYLVIGTGKKITLECSQTMGHDKMYWYQQDPGMELHLIHYSYGVNSTEKGDLSSESTVSRIRTEHFPLTLESARPSHTSQYLCASSEGLTSGEQFFGPGTRLTVL.

This clone has a single count. The chain links TRBV9 to TRBJ1-4, with 11 bases that match TRBD1. This CDR3 is built from 14 residues. Trimming removed 4 bases from V and 7 bases from J; junction bases left unmatched: 3. Germline V gene lookup returns CDR1 SGDLS and CDR2 YYNGEE. The CDR3 spells CASSSGTGGEKLFF. The CDR3 coding sequence is TGTGCCAGCAGCTCCGGGACAGGGGGTGAAAAACTGTTTTTT. Full variable domain (outside the CDR3, taken from reference TRBV9 and TRBJ1-4): DSGVTQTPKHLITATGQRVTLRCSPRSGDLSVYWYQQSLDQGLQFLIQYYNGEERAKGNILERFSAQQFPDLHSELNLSSLELGDSALYFCASSSGTGGEKLFFGSGTQLSVL.

The J gene is TRBJ2-7, the V gene TRBV29-1, with 10 bases identical to TRBD1. The CDR3 runs 16 residues. After removal of 6 bases from V and 2 bases from J, the junction contained 13 bases not matched to a gene. Germline V CDR1 and CDR2: SQVTM, ANQGSEA. Here the CDR3 reads CSVYQTGTGVPYEQYF. DNA for the CDR3: TGCAGCGTGTATCAGACAGGGACAGGGGTTCCCTACGAGCAGTACTTC.

This clone occurred a few times. Other DNA sequences in the sample encode the same CDR3. The chain recombines TRBV4-2 with TRBJ1-5; unclear D gene. The V gene's germline CDR1 is LGHNA and CDR2 YNFKEQ. Trimming pared 1 base from V and 7 bases from J, leaving 5 bases between. The CDR3 is 12 amino acids. CDR3 DNA: TGTGCCAGCAGCCAAGGAGGACAGCCCCAGCATTTT. Protein product: CASSQGGQPQHF.

The chain uses TRBV28 and TRBJ2-7; 7 bases are a match to TRBD2. The CDR3 has 14 amino acids. V was clipped by 2 bases and J by 5 bases; unmatched bases: 6. Germline V gene sequence: CDR1 MDHEN, CDR2 SYDVKM. The CDR3 DNA reads TGTGCCAGCAGTTTACGGGGAGGGGTGGACGAGCAGTACTTC. It codes for CASSLRGGVDEQYF.

The V and J genes are TRBV7-9 and TRBJ1-1; the D is unclear. V was trimmed by 5 bases and J by 3 bases, leaving 13 bases between them. Per the germline V gene, CDR1 is SEHNR and CDR2 is FQNEAQ (reference sequence). The CDR3 has 14 amino acids. The DNA for the CDR3 is TGTGCCAGCAGCGTACCGGGCTTTGACACTGAAGCTTTCTTT. This encodes CASSVPGFDTEAFF. Combining the CDR3 with reference TRBV7-9 and TRBJ1-1 gives the whole variable domain DTGVSQNPRHKITKRGQNVTFRCDPISEHNRLYWYRQTLGQGPEFLTYFQNEAQLEKSRLLSDRFSAERPKGSFSTLEIQRTEQGDSAMYLCASSVPGFDTEAFFGQGTRLTVV.

The genes are TRBV27 and TRBJ2-1; 9 bases line up with TRBD1. V shed 8 bases and J 6 bases; nucleotides not matched to a gene: 2. Germline loops: CDR1 MNHEY, CDR2 SMNVEV (reference sequence). The CDR3 extends over 12 amino acids. In DNA, the CDR3 is TGTGCCAGCCGACAGGGGGGCAATGAGCAGTTCTTC. It translates to CASRQGGNEQFF.

Here the CDR3 reads CASSRLAGVDNEQFF. CDR3 nucleotide sequence: TGTGCCAGCAGCCGATTAGCGGGGGTAGACAATGAGCAGTTCTTC. This chain links TRBV14 with TRBJ2-1, with 9 bases matching TRBD2. Per the germline V gene, CDR1 is SGHDN and CDR2 is FVKESK. The CDR3 consists of 15 residues. V was clipped by 4 bases and J by 5 bases; unmatched bases: 6.

The chain uses TRBV29-1 and TRBJ2-7; D remains unclear. The V and J ends lost 4 bases and 4 bases respectively, with 14 bases between them. Germline V gene data show CDR1 as SQVTM and CDR2 as ANQGSEA. This CDR3 has 13 amino acids. CDR3 loop: CSVVGGSPYEQYF. As DNA, the CDR3 is TGCAGCGTTGTGGGTGGGTCCCCGTACGAGCAGTACTTC.

This clone was recorded only once. The V call is TRBV28, the J call TRBJ1-1; D ambiguous. The germline V and J ends were trimmed by 3 bases and 4 bases, with 12 bases remaining between them. CDR1 and CDR2 from the germline V gene are MDHEN and SYDVKM. CDR3 length equals 14 residues. The DNA of the CDR3 is TGTGCCAGCAGTTTCACAGAGGGTTTCACTGAAGCTTTCTTT. It encodes CASSFTEGFTEAFF.